This entry is about one TCR beta chain. What it binds is unknown. Produced via immunoSEQ multiplex PCR; TCRdb's table is partial and in-frame only. The table records 13,000 or so clones, about 80% of them present only once. This entry comes from a study of OX40 agonist ivuxolimab in advanced cancers. About the study: All patients had ivuxolimab intravenously every 2 weeks at 0.01 to 10 mg/kg. Overall study results and limits: Expanded clones tended on average to be more numerous among CD8+ T cells than CD4+. Clonal expansion by week 6 occurred in CD4+ and CD8+ blood T cells (at 0.1 to 3.0 mg/kg).

Germline CDR1 and CDR2: LNHDA and SQIVND (reference sequence). The CDR3 is made up of 14 amino acids. V shed 11 bases and J 5 bases; nucleotides not matched to a gene: 13. This receptor was identified in an adult with an advanced solid tumor such as melanoma, head and neck, liver or kidney cancer. Sequenced here: CD4+ or CD8+ T cells sorted from blood, sampled in a trial of the OX40 agonist ivuxolimab. The chain uses TRBV19 and TRBJ2-5, with 8 bases identical to TRBD1. The CDR3 is CALLKDRAWETQYF. The CDR3 coding sequence is TGTGCCCTATTGAAGGACAGGGCCTGGGAGACCCAGTACTTC.